This T cell receptor beta chain was captured in a study of blood T cell repertoires in COVID-19. Study overall: From T cells, B-cell-depleted T cells, or PBMCs came the material, which was cDNA or gDNA.

The assay was immunoSEQ multiplex PCR, and TCRdb's table has in-frame clones only and misses some. The sample holds 200,000 to 250,000 clones, 88% seen once. The V gene's germline CDR1 is SGDLS and CDR2 YYNGEE. Trimming pared 0 bases from V and 5 bases from J, leaving 11 bases between. The CDR3 totals 15 residues. V and J are TRBV9 and TRBJ1-4; D possibly corresponds to TRBD1 (5 bases). The sample consisted of PBMCs or T cells enriched from blood (not recorded which). This TCR was sampled from a woman younger than 45 who had recovered from COVID-19. This chain's CDR3 is CASSVAGGGNEKLFF. CDR3 DNA: TGTGCCAGCAGCGTAGCTGGGGGGGGGAATGAAAAACTGTTTTTT.